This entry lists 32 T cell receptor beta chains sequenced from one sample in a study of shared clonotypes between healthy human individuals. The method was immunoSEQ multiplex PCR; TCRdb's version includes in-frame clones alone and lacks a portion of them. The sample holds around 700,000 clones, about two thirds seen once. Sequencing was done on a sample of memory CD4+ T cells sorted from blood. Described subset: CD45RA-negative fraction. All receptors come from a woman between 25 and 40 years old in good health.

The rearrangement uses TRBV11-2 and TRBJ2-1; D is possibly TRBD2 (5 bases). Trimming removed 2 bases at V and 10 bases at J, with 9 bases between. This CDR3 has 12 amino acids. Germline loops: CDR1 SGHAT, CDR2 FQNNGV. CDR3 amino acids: CASSLSGWEQFF. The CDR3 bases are TGTGCCAGCAGCTTATCGGGATGGGAGCAGTTCTTC.

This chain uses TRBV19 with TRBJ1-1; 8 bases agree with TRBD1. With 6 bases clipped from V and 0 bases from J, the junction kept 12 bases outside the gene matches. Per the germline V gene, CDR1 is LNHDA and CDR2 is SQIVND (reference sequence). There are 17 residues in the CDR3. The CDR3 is CASRAPQGAGMNTEAFF. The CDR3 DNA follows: TGTGCCAGTAGGGCCCCCCAGGGGGCTGGGATGAACACTGAAGCTTTCTTT.

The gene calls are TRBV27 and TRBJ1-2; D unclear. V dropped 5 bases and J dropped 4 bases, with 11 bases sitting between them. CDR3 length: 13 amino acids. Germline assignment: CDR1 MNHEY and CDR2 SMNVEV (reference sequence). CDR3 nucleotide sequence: TGTGCCAGCAGTCTTAAAATGGGCTATGGCTACACCTTC. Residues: CASSLKMGYGYTF.

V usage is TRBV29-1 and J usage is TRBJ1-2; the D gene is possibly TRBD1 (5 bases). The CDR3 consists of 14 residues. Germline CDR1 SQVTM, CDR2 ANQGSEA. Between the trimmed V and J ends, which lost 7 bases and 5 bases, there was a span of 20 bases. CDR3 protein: CSAFHPGTVYGYTF. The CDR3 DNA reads TGCAGCGCCTTCCATCCTGGGACGGTATATGGCTACACCTTC.

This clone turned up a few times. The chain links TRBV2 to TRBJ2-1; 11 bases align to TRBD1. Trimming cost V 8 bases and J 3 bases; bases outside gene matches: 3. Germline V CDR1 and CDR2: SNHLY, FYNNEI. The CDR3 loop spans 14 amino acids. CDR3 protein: CASGTGGGYNEQFF. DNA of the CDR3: TGTGCCAGCGGGACAGGGGGAGGCTACAATGAGCAGTTCTTC. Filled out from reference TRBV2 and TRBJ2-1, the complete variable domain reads EPEVTQTPSHQVTQMGQEVILRCVPISNHLYFYWYRQILGQKVEFLVSFYNNEISEKSEIFDDQFSVERPDGSNFTLKIRSTKLEDSAMYFCASGTGGGYNEQFFGPGTRLTVL.

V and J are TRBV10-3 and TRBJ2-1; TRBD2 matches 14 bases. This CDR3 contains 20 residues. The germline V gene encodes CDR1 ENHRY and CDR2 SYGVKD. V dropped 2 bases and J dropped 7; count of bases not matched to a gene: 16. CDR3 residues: CAISEAPGATSGRARNEQFF. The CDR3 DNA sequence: TGTGCCATCAGTGAGGCTCCGGGCGCGACTAGCGGGAGGGCCAGGAATGAGCAGTTCTTC.

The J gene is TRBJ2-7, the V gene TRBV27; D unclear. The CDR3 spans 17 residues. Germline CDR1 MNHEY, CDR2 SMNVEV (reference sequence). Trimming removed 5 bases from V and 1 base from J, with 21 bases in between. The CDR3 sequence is CASSPLGAGQRSYEQYF. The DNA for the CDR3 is TGTGCCAGCAGTCCCCTCGGAGCCGGGCAGAGATCCTACGAGCAGTACTTC.

The CDR3: CASSPWTGSSQPQHF. CDR3 sequence (DNA): TGTGCCAGCAGTCCCTGGACAGGGTCAAGTCAGCCCCAGCATTTT. The V gene is TRBV28, the J gene TRBJ1-5; 8 bases line up with TRBD1. V gave up 5 bases and J gave up 6 bases; unmatched junction bases: 9. The CDR3 consists of 15 residues. Germline V gives CDR1 MDHEN, CDR2 SYDVKM. Supplemented by reference TRBV28 and TRBJ1-5, the full variable domain reads DVKVTQSSRYLVKRTGEKVFLECVQDMDHENMFWYRQDPGLGLRLIYFSYDVKMKEKGDIPEGYSVSREKKERFSLILESASTNQTSMYLCASSPWTGSSQPQHFGDGTRLSIL.

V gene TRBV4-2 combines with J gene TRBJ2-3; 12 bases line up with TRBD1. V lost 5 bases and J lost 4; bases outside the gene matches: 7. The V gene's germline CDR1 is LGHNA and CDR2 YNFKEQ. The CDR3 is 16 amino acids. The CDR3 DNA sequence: TGTGCCAGCAGCTGGGGACAGGGGGCGAAGGCAGATACGCAGTATTTT. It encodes CASSWGQGAKADTQYF.

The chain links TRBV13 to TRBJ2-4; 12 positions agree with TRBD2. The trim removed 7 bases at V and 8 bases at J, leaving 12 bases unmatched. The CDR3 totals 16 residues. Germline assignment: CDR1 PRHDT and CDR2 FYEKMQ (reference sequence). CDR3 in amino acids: CASTLAGGTYGDIQYF. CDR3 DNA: TGTGCCAGCACACTAGCGGGAGGCACTTATGGGGACATTCAGTACTTC.

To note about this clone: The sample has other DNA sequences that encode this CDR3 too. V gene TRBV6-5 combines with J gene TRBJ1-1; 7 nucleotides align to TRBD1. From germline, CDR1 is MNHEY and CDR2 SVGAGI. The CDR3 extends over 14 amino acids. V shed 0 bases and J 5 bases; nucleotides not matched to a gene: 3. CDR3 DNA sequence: TGTGCCAGCAGTTACTCTCAGGGGGTAACTGAAGCTTTCTTT. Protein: CASSYSQGVTEAFF.

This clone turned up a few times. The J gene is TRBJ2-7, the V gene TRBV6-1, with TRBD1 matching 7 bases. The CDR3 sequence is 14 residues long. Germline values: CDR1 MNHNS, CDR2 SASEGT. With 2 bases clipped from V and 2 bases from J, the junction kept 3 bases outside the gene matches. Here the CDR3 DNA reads TGTGCCAGCAGTGAAAGGGGACAGACCTACGAGCAGTACTTC. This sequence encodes CASSERGQTYEQYF.

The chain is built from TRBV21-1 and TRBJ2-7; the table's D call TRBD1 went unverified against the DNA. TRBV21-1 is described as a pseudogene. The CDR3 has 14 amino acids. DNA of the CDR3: TGTGCCAGCATCTACCTCCAGGGGTTCTACGAGCAGTACTTC. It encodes CASIYLQGFYEQYF.

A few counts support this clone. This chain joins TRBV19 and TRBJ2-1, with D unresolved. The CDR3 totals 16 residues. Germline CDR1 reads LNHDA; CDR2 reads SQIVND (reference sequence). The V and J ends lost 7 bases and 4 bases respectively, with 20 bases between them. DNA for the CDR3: TGTGCCAGTACACCTCGGACGGGTGAATTTTACAATGAGCAGTTCTTC. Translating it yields CASTPRTGEFYNEQFF.

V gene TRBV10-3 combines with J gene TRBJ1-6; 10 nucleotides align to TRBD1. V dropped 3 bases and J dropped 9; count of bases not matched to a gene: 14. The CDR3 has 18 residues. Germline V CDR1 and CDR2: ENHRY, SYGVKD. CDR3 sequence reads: CAISDPGQGSIYGSPLHF. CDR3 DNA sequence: TGTGCCATCAGTGATCCGGGACAGGGGTCAATATACGGTTCACCCCTCCACTTT.

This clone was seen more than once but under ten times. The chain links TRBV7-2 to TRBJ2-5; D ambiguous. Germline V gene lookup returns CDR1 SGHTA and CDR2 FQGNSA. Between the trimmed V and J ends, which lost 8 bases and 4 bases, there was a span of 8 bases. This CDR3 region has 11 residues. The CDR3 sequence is CASGIRETQYF. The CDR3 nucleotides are TGTGCCAGCGGTATTCGAGAGACCCAGTACTTC.

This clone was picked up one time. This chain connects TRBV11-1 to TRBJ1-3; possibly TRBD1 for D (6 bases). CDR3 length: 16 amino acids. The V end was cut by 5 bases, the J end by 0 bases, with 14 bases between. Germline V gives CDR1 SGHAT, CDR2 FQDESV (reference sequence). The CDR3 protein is CASSTTGTPSGNTIYF. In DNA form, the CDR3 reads TGTGCCAGCAGCACAACCGGGACACCCTCTGGAAACACCATATATTTT. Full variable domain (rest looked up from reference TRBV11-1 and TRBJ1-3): EAEVAQSPRYKITEKSQAVAFWCDPISGHATLYWYRQILGQGPELLVQFQDESVVDDSQLPKDRFSAERLKGVDSTLKIQPAELGDSAMYLCASSTTGTPSGNTIYFGEGSWLTVV.

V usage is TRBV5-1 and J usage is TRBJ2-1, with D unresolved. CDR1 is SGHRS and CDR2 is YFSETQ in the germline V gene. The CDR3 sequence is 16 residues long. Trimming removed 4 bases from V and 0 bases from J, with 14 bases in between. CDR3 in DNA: TGCGCCAGCAGCGGATTAGGCGCGAGCTCCTACAATGAGCAGTTCTTC. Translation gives CASSGLGASSYNEQFF. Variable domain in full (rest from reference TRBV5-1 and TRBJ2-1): KAGVTQTPRYLIKTRGQQVTLSCSPISGHRSVSWYQQTPGQGLQFLFEYFSETQRNKGNFPGRFSGRQFSNSRSEMNVSTLELGDSALYLCASSGLGASSYNEQFFGPGTRLTVL.

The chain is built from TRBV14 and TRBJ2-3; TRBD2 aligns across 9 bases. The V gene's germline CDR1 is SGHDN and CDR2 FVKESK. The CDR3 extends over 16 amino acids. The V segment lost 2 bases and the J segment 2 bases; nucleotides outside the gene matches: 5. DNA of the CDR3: TGTGCCAGCAGCCAACCCGGACTAGCGTTCACAGATACGCAGTATTTT. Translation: CASSQPGLAFTDTQYF.

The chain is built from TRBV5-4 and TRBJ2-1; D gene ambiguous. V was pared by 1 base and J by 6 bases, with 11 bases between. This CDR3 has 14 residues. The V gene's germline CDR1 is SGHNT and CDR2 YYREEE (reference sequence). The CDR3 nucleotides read TGTGCCAGCAGCTTGAGGCTTTCGGGCAATGAGCAGTTCTTC. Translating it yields CASSLRLSGNEQFF.

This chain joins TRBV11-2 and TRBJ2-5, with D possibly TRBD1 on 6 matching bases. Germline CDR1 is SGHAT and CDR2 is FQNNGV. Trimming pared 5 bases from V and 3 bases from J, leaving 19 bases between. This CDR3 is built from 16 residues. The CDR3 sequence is CASSPAAGVVKETQYF. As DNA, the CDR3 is TGTGCCAGCAGCCCCGCGGCAGGGGTGGTTAAAGAGACCCAGTACTTC.

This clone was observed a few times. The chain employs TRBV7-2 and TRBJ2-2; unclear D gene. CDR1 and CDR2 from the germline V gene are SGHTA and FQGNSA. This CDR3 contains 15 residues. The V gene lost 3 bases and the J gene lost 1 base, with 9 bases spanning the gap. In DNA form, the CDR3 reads TGTGCCAGCAGCTTTCCACTAAAGAACACCGGGGAGCTGTTTTTT. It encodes CASSFPLKNTGELFF.

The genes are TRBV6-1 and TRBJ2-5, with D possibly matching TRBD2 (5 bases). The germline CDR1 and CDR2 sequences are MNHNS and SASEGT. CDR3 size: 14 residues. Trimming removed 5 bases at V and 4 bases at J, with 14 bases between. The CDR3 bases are TGTGCCAGCAGTCTTTGGACTGATCGAGAGACCCAGTACTTC. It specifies CASSLWTDRETQYF.

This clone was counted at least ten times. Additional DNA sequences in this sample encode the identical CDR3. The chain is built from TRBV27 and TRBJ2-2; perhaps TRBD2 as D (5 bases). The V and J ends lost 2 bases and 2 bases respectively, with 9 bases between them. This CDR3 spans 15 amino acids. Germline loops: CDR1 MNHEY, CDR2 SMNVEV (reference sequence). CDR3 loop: CASSLRGSNTGELFF. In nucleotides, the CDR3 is TGTGCCAGCAGTTTACGGGGATCTAACACCGGGGAGCTGTTTTTT.

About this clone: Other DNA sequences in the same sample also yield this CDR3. The CDR3 DNA reads TGTGCCAGCAGTAGGGACAGGACCTCCTACGAGCAGTACTTC. Translation: CASSRDRTSYEQYF. The chain employs TRBV6-6 and TRBJ2-7; 8 positions agree with TRBD1. This CDR3 comprises 14 residues. The junction had 3 bases not matched to a gene; V was cut back by 5 bases and J by 0 bases. In germline, CDR1 is MNHNY, CDR2 SVGAGI (reference sequence).

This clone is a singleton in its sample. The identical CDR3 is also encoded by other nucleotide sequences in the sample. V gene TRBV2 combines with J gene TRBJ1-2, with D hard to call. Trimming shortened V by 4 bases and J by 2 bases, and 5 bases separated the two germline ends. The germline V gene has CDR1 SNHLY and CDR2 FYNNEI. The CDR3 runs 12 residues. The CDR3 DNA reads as TGTGCCAGCAGTGTATTAAACTATGGCTACACCTTC. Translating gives CASSVLNYGYTF.

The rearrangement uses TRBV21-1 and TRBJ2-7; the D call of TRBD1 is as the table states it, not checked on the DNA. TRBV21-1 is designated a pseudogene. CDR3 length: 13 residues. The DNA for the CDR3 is TGTGCCAGCAGCAATGGCTTATCCTACGAGCAGTACTTC. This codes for CASSNGLSYEQYF.

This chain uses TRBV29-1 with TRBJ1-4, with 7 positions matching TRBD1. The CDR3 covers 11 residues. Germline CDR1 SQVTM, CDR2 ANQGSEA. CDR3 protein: CGTGEGEKLFF. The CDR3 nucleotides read TGCGGCACAGGGGAGGGTGAAAAACTGTTTTTT.

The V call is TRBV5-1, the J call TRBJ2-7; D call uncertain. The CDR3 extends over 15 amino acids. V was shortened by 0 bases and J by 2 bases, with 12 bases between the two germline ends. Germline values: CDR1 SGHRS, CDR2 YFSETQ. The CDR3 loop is CASSLVGGPTYEQYF. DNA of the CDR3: TGCGCCAGCAGCTTGGTGGGCGGTCCCACCTACGAGCAGTACTTC.

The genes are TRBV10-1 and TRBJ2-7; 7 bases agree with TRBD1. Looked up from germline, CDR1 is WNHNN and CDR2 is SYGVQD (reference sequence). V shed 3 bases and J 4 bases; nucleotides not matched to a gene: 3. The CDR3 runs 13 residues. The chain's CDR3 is CASSEGGAYEQYF. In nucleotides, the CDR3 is TGCGCCAGCAGTGAAGGGGGCGCTTACGAGCAGTACTTC.

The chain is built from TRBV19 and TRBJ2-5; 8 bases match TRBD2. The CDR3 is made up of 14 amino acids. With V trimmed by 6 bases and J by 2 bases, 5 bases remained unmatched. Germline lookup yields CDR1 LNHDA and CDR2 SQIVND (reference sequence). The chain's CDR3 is CASRRTSSQETQYF. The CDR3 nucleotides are TGTGCCAGTAGAAGGACTAGCAGTCAAGAGACCCAGTACTTC.

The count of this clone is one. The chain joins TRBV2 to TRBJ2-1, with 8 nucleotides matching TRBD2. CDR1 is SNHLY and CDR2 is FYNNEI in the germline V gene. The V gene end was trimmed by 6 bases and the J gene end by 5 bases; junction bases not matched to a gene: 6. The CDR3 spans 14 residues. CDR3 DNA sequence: TGTGCCAGCAGGGGCGGGAGGAACAACAATGAGCAGTTCTTC. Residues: CASRGGRNNNEQFF.